This paragraph reports one T cell receptor beta chain. These patients, aged 18 to 65, had recently diagnosed hyperthyroidism lasting under 2 months. It was uncontrolled infection, other autoimmune disease, pregnancy or lactation that excluded patients. This record comes from a study of T cells in Graves' hyperthyroidism and ophthalmopathy. Researchers amplified the TCR beta CDR3 regions from RNA transcripts. The study used the HTBI primer set for a first-round RT-PCR of the TCR CDR3. Each CDR3 protein is one row after TCRdb ran MiXCR on the multiplex PCR reads. This sample carries a few hundred thousand distinct CDR3 sequences, 12% to 15% of them seen once, and the ten largest clones take approximately 5.3%. This receptor was identified in a woman aged 18-35 years with Graves' hyperthyroidism. The sample consisted of blood.

CDR3 amino acids: CASSLGPTQGETQYF. The CDR3 nucleotides are TGTGCCAGCTCACTTGGACCCACACAGGGAGAGACCCAGTACTTC. The chain joins TRBV18 to TRBJ2-5, with D possibly matching TRBD1 (6 bases). The ends were cut back, 4 bases at V and 4 bases at J, with 16 bases in the middle. CDR3 length: 15 residues. Germline V lookup: CDR1 KGHSH, CDR2 LQKENI.